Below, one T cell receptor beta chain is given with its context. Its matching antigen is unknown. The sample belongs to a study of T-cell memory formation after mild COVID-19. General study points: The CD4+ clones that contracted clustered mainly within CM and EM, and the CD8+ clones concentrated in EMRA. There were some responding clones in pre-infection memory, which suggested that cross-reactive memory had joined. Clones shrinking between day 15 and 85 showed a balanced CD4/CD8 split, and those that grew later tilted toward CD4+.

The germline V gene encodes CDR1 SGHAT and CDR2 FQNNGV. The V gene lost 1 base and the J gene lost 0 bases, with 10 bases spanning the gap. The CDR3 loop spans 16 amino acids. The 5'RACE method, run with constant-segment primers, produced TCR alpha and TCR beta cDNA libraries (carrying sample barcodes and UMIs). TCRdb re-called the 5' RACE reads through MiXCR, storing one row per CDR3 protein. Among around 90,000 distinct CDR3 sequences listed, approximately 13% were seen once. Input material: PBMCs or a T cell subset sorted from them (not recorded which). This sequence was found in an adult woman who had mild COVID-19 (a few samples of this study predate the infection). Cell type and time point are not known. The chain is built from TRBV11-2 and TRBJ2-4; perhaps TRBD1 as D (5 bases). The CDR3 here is CASSLGQYIAKNIQYF. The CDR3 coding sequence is TGTGCCAGCAGCTTAGGACAGTACATAGCCAAAAACATTCAGTACTTC.